Below are 7 T cell receptor beta chains sequenced from a single sample in a study of cytomegalovirus exposure and HLA in healthy donors. Amplification used 60 Vbeta primers and 13 Jbeta primers. The method was immunoSEQ multiplex PCR; TCRdb's version includes in-frame clones alone and lacks a portion of them. The sample holds 150,000 or so clones. Sequenced sample: PBMCs. The receptor set was obtained from a man between 18 and 35 years old in good health and CMV-seronegative.

The J gene is TRBJ2-5, the V gene TRBV13; 9 positions agree with TRBD2. The V segment lost 6 bases and the J segment 4 bases; nucleotides outside the gene matches: 3. Germline V lookup: CDR1 PRHDT, CDR2 FYEKMQ (reference sequence). The CDR3 sequence is 13 residues long. The CDR3: CASRLAGLETQYF. CDR3 nucleotides: TGTGCCAGCAGACTAGCGGGTCTAGAGACCCAGTACTTC.

This chain uses TRBV5-8 with TRBJ2-1, with a weak D call TRBD2 (6 bases). In germline, CDR1 is SGHTS, CDR2 YDEGEE. V was trimmed by 6 bases and J by 6 bases, leaving 16 bases between them. The CDR3 loop spans 14 amino acids. The CDR3 sequence: CASTPGRWGNEQFF. Here the CDR3 DNA reads TGTGCCAGCACCCCGGGGAGGTGGGGCAATGAGCAGTTCTTC.

The rearrangement joins TRBV6-5 to TRBJ2-7; 12 bases are a match to TRBD1. The CDR3 has 14 residues. Germline V gene lookup returns CDR1 MNHEY and CDR2 SVGAGI. The J segment lost 6 bases and the V segment lost 2 bases, leaving 2 bases of the junction unmatched. The CDR3 nucleotides are TGTGCCAGCAGTTACGGGACAGGGGGCGTCGAGCAGTACTTC. The encoded protein is CASSYGTGGVEQYF.

The genes are TRBV18 and TRBJ2-5; TRBD1 might be the D (6 bases). CDR3 length: 15 amino acids. In germline, CDR1 is KGHSH, CDR2 LQKENI. V was pared by 2 bases and J by 0 bases, with 10 bases between. CDR3 residues: CASSPGQPHQETQYF. CDR3 DNA: TGTGCCAGCTCACCAGGACAGCCTCACCAAGAGACCCAGTACTTC.

The rearrangement links TRBV30 to TRBJ2-1; D is unclear. The germline V gene encodes CDR1 GTSNPN and CDR2 SVGIG (reference sequence). This CDR3 region has 13 residues. Trimming took 1 base from V and 10 from J, leaving 14 bases between them. In nucleotides, the CDR3 is TGTGCCTGGAGTGGCCCCGTGGCAGGCGAGCAGTTCTTC. Translated: CAWSGPVAGEQFF.

The genes are TRBV18 and TRBJ2-5, with 7 bases lining up with TRBD1. Germline trimming cut 2 bases from V and 5 bases from J; bases unmatched to any gene: 20. This CDR3 contains 19 residues. Germline CDR1 and CDR2: KGHSH and LQKENI. The CDR3 nucleotides read TGTGCCAGCTCACCAATGGTGGGGACAGTTCGACACCTCCAGGAGACCCAGTACTTC. It specifies CASSPMVGTVRHLQETQYF.

The chain is built from TRBV7-2 and TRBJ1-3; possible D gene TRBD1, 5 bases. The germline V and J ends were trimmed by 2 bases and 0 bases, with 8 bases remaining between them. Germline V lookup: CDR1 SGHTA, CDR2 FQGNSA. CDR3 length: 15 residues. The CDR3 region is CASSLPGNSGNTIYF. The CDR3 DNA follows: TGTGCCAGCAGCTTACCAGGGAACTCTGGAAACACCATATATTTT.